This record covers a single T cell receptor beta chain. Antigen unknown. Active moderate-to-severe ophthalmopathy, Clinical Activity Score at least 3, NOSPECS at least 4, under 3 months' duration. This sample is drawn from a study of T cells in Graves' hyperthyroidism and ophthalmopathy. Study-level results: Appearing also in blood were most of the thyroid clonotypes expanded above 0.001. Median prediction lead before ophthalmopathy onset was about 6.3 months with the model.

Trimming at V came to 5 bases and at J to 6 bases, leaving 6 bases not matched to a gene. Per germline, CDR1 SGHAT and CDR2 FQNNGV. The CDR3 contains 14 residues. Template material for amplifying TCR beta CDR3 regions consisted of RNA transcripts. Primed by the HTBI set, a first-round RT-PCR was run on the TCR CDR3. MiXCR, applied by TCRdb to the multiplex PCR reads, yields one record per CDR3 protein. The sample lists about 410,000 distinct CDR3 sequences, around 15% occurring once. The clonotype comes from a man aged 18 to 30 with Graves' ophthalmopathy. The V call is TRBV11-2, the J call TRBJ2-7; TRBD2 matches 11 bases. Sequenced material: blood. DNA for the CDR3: TGTGCCAGCAGCCCGACTAGCGGGATGGCCGAGCAGTACTTC. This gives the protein CASSPTSGMAEQYF. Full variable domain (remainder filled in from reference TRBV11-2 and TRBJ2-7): EAGVAQSPRYKIIEKRQSVAFWCNPISGHATLYWYQQILGQGPKLLIQFQNNGVVDDSQLPKDRFSAERLKGVDSTLKIQPAKLEDSAVYLCASSPTSGMAEQYFGPGTRLTVT.